A selection of T cell receptor beta chains follows, all from one sample in a study of lymphopenia after photon versus proton radiotherapy. The table came from immunoSEQ multiplex PCR; TCRdb's copy has only in-frame clones and leaves some out. The sample includes roughly 67,000 clones, roughly 90% of them seen just once. Sequencing used peripheral blood, obtained from a patient treated with photon-based radiotherapy. The receptors come from a woman aged 70-85 years with pancreatic cancer. The CDR3 runs from the conserved cysteine through the conserved F or W. Each record gives: D gene, clone size, J gene, V gene, CDR3 protein, CDR3 DNA. D genes are given only for firm matches. Where a row states a size, it is once, few, many or the class of an expanded clone; other rows omit it.

NA NA TRBJ2-6 TRBV19 CASIDSGGPGANVLTF TGTGCCAGTATCGACAGTGGGGGCCCTGGGGCCAACGTCCTGACTTTC
TRBD1 NA TRBJ1-5 TRBV5-6 CASSLGGGRQPQHF TGTGCCAGCAGCTTGGGAGGGGGCCGGCAGCCCCAGCATTTT
TRBD2 NA TRBJ2-7 TRBV5-6 CASSGTSGRALSSYEQYF TGTGCCAGCAGCGGGACTAGCGGGAGGGCCCTCAGCTCCTACGAGCAGTACTTC
NA NA TRBJ2-1 TRBV5-1 CASSPQSSSYNEQFF TGCGCCAGCAGCCCGCAATCAAGCTCCTACAATGAGCAGTTCTTC
NA NA TRBJ2-1 TRBV20-1 CSATGNEQFF TGCAGTGCTACGGGCAATGAGCAGTTCTTC
TRBD1 few TRBJ2-1 TRBV4-1 CASSRAGGREQFF TGCGCCAGCAGCCGGGCAGGGGGCAGAGAGCAGTTCTTC
NA NA TRBJ2-3 TRBV19 CASSTGTVTDTQYF TGTGCCAGCTCCACGGGCACCGTCACAGATACGCAGTATTTT
TRBD1 NA TRBJ2-7 TRBV15 CATSRGSGRGTYEQYF TGTGCCACCAGCAGAGGATCGGGCAGGGGGACCTACGAGCAGTACTTC
TRBD1 NA TRBJ1-2 TRBV28 CASSFLLGRGDYGYTF TGTGCCAGCAGTTTCCTTCTGGGCAGGGGGGATTATGGCTACACCTTC
NA once TRBJ2-5 TRBV5-1 CASSLYPKETQYF TGCGCCAGCAGCTTGTACCCTAAAGAGACCCAGTACTTC
TRBD1 once TRBJ2-7 TRBV6-1 CASSRSGGDAWEQYF TGTGCCAGCAGCCGGTCAGGGGGCGATGCCTGGGAGCAGTACTTC
TRBD2 NA TRBJ2-7 TRBV6-1 CASSPRRAGYEQYF TGTGCCAGCAGTCCCCGGAGAGCGGGGTACGAGCAGTACTTC
TRBD2 once TRBJ2-2 TRBV4-2 CASSQDASGAAGVVGELFF TGTGCCAGCAGCCAAGACGCCTCTGGAGCAGCGGGAGTAGTCGGGGAGCTGTTTTTT
TRBD1 NA TRBJ1-1 TRBV5-8 CASSLERGQGDTEAFF TGTGCCAGCAGCTTGGAGAGGGGGCAGGGGGACACTGAAGCTTTCTTT
NA NA TRBJ1-2 TRBV5-4 CASFEPGRGRYTF TGTGCCAGCTTCGAACCGGGACGCGGAAGATACACCTTC
TRBD2 NA TRBJ2-7 TRBV29-1 CSVALAGSYEQYF TGCAGCGTCGCACTAGCGGGATCTTACGAGCAGTACTTC
TRBD2 NA TRBJ2-5 TRBV6-5 CASSYSGGRETQYF TGTGCCAGCAGTTACTCGGGGGGGAGGGAGACCCAGTACTTC